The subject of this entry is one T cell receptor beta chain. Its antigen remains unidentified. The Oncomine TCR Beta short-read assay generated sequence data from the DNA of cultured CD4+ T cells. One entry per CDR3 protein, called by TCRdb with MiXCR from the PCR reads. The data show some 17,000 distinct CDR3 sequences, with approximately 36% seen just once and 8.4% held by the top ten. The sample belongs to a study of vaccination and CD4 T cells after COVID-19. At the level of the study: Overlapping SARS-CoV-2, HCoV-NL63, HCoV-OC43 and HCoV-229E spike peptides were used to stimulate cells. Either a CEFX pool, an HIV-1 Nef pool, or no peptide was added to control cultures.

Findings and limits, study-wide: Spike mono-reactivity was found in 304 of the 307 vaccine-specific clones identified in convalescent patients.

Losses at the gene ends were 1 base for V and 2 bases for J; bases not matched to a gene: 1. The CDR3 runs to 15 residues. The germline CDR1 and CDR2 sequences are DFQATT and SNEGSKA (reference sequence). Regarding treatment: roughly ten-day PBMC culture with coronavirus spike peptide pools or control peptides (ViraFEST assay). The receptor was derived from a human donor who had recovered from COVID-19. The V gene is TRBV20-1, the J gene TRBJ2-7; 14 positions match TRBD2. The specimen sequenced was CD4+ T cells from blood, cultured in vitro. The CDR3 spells CSARATSGRAYEQYF. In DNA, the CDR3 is TGCAGTGCTAGAGCGACTAGCGGGAGGGCCTACGAGCAGTACTTC.